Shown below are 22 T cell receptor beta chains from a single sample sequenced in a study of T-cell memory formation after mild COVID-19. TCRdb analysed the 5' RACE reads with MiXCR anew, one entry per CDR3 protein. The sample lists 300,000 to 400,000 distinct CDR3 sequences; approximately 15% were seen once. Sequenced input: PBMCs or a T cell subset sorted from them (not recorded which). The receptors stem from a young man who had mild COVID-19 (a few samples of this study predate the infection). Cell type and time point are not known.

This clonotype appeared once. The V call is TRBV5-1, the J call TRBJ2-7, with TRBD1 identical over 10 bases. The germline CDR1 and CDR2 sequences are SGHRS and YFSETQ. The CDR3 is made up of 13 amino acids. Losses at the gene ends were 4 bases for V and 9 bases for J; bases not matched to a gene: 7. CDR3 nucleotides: TGCGCCAGCAGCATCGGGACAGGGGCGGTGCAGTACTTC. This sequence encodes CASSIGTGAVQYF.

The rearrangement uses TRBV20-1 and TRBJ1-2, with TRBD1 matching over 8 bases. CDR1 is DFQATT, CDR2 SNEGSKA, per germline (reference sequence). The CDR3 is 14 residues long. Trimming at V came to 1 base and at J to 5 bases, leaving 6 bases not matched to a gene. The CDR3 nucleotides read TGCAGTGCTAGAGTACGGCAGGGGGCGTATGGCTACACCTTC. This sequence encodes CSARVRQGAYGYTF.

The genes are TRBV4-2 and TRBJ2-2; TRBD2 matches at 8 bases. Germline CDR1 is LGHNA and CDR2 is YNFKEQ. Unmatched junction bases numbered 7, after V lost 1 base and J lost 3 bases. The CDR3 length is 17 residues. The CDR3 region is CASSQVVGLEDTGELFF. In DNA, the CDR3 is TGTGCCAGCAGCCAAGTGGTGGGACTAGAGGACACCGGGGAGCTGTTTTTT.

Here the CDR3 DNA reads TGTGCCAGCCAGGCCAGGAGCGGCACCGGGGAGCTGTTTTTT. It translates to CASQARSGTGELFF. V gene TRBV5-5 combines with J gene TRBJ2-2; D is perhaps TRBD2 (5 bases). Trimming shortened V by 7 bases and J by 4 bases, and 14 bases separated the two germline ends. CDR1 SGHKS and CDR2 YYEKEE come from the germline V gene (reference sequence). The CDR3 has 14 residues. Full variable domain (missing parts from reference TRBV5-5 and TRBJ2-2): DAGVTQSPTHLIKTRGQQVTLRCSPISGHKSVSWYQQVLGQGPQFIFQYYEKEERGRGNFPDRFSARQFPNYSSELNVNALLLGDSALYLCASQARSGTGELFFGEGSRLTVL.

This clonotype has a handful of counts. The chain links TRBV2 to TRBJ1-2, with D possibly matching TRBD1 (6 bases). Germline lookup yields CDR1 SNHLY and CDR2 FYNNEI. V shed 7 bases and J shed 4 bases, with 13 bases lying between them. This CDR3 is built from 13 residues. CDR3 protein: CASTLTGSYGYTF. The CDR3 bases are TGTGCCAGCACTTTAACAGGGAGCTATGGCTACACCTTC.

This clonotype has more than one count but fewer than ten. The CDR3 region has the DNA TGTGCCAGCAGCTACGGAACCCTAAACTATGGCTACACCTTC. This codes for CASSYGTLNYGYTF. The chain uses TRBV7-9 and TRBJ1-2; D remains unclear. The CDR3 runs to 14 residues. V gave up 4 bases and J gave up 2 bases, with 11 bases separating them. Germline V gives CDR1 SEHNR, CDR2 FQNEAQ (reference sequence).

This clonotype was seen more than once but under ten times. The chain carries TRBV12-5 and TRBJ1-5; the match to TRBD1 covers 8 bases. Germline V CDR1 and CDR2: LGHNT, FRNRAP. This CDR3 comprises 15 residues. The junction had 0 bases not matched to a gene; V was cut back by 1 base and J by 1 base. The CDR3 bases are TGTGCTAGTGGTTTGGGGACAGGGAGCAATCAGCCCCAGCATTTT. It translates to CASGLGTGSNQPQHF.

The CDR3 DNA sequence: TGTGCCAGCAGCCAAGTTATCGCTAGCGGGGCGGACACAGATACGCAGTATTTT. Its protein product is CASSQVIASGADTDTQYF. The chain combines TRBV4-2 with TRBJ2-3; TRBD2 agrees at 9 bases. Germline CDR1 and CDR2: LGHNA and YNFKEQ. Trimming removed 1 base from V and 2 bases from J; junction bases left unmatched: 10. This CDR3 has 18 residues.

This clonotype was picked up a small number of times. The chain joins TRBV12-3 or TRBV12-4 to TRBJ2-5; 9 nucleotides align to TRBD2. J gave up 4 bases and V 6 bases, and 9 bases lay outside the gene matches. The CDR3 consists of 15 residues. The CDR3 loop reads CASSPGSGGPETQYF. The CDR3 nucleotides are TGTGCCAGCAGCCCGGGTAGCGGGGGACCAGAGACCCAGTACTTC.

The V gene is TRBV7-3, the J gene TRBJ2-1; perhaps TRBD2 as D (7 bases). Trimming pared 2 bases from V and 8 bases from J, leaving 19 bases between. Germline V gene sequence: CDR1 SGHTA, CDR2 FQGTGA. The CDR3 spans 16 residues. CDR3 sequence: CASSLLAGAPGDEQFF. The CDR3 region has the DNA TGTGCCAGCAGCTTACTGGCGGGGGCCCCCGGGGATGAGCAGTTCTTC.

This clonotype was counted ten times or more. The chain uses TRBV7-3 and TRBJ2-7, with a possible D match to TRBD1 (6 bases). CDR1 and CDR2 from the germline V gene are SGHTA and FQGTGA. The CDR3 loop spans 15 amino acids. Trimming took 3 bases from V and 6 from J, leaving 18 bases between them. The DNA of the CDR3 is TGTGCCAGCAGCTTGACCCGGGACACCCCTCGCGAGCAGTACTTC. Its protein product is CASSLTRDTPREQYF.

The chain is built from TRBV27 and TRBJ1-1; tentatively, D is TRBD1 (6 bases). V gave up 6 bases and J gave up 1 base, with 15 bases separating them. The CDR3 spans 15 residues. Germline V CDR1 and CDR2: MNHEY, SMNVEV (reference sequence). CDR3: CASSSLGGGNTEAFF. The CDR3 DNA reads TGTGCCAGCAGCTCGTTAGGAGGGGGGAACACTGAAGCTTTCTTT.

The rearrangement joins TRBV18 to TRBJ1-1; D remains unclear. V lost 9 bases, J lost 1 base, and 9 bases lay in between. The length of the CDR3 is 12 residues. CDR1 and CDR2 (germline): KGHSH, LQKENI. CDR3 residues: CASAEGNTEAFF. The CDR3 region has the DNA TGTGCCAGTGCAGAGGGGAACACTGAAGCTTTCTTT.

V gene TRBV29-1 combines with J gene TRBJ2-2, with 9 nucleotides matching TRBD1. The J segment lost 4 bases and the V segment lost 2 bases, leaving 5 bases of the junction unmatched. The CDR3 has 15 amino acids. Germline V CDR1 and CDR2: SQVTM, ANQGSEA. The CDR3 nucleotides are TGCAGCGTTGAATTGGGACAGGGCTCCACCGGGGAGCTGTTTTTT. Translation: CSVELGQGSTGELFF.

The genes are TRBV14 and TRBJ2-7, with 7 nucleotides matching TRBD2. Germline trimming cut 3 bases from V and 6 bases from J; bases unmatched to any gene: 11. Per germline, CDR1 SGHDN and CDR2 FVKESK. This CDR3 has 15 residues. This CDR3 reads CASSQRNTGLSEQYF. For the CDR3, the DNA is TGTGCCAGCAGCCAGCGCAACACGGGACTATCCGAGCAGTACTTC. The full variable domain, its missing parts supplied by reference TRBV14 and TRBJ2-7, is EAGVTQFPSHSVIEKGQTVTLRCDPISGHDNLYWYRRVMGKEIKFLLHFVKESKQDESGMPNNRFLAERTGGTYSTLKVQPAELEDSGVYFCASSQRNTGLSEQYFGPGTRLTVT.

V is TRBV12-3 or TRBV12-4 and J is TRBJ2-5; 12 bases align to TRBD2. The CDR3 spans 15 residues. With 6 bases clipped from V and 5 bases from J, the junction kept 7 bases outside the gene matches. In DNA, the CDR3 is TGTGCCAGCAGGATGACTAGCGGGGGAGGGGAGACCCAGTACTTC. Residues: CASRMTSGGGETQYF.

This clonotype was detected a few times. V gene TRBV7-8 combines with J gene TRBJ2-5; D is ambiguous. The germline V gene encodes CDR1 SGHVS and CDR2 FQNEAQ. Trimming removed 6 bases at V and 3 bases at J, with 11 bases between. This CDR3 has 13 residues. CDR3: CASRGRIKETQYF. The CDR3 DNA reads TGTGCCAGCAGGGGTAGGATCAAAGAGACCCAGTACTTC.

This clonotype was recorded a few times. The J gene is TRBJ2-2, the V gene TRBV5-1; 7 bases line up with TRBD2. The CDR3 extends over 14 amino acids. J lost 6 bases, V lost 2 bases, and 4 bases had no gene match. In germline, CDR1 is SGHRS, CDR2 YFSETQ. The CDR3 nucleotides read TGCGCCAGCAGCTTATCCGGGAGGCCCGGGGAGCTGTTTTTT. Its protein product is CASSLSGRPGELFF.

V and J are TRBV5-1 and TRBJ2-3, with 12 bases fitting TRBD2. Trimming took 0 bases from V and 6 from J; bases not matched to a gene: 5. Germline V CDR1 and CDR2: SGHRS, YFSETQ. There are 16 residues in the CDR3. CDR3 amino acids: CASSLATSGGVDTQYF. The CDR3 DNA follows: TGCGCCAGCAGCTTGGCGACTAGCGGGGGCGTGGATACGCAGTATTTT.

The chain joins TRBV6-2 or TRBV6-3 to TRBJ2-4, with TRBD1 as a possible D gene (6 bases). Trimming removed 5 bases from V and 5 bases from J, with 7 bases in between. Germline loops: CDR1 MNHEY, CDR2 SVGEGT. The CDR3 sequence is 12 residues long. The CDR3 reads CASSRQENIQYF. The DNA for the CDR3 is TGTGCCAGCAGTCGACAGGAAAACATTCAGTACTTC.

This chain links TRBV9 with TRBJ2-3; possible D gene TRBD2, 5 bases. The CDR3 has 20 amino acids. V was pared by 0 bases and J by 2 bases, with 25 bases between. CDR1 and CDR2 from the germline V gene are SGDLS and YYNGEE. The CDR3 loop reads CASSVAVVGGLGGITDTQYF. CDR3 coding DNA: TGTGCCAGCAGCGTAGCAGTAGTAGGAGGACTCGGAGGAATCACAGATACGCAGTATTTT.

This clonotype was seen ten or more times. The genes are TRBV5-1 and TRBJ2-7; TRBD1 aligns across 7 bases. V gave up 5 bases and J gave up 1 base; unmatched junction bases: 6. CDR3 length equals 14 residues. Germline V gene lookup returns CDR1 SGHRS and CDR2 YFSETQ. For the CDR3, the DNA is TGCGCCAGCAGTTCCTCAGGGGGATCCTACGAGCAGTACTTC. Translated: CASSSSGGSYEQYF.